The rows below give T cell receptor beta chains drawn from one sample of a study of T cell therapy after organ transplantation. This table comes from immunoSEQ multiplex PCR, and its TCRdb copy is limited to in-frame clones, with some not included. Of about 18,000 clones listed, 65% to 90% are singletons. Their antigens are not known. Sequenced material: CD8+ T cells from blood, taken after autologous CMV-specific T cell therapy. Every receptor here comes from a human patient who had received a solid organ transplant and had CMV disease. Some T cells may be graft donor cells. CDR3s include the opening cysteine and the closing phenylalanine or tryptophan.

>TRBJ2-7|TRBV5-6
CASSLFGLVYEQYF
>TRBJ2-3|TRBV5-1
CASSPSARGADTQYF
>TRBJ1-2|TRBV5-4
CASSLENGYTF
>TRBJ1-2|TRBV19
CASSIMLGSHYGYTF
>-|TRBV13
CASSFGRGRVEQYF
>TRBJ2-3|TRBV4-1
CASSQFDGGVTDTQYF
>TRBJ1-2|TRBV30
CAWSATGGNYGYTF
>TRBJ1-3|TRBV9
CASSVASWAFSGNTIYF
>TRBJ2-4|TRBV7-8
CASSDLGRAKNIQYF
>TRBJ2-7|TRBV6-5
CASRTAGYEQYF
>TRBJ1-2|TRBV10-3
CAISEIRGKENYGYTF
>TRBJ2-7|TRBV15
CATSRVGTGPYEQYF
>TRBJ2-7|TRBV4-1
CASSQGIRYEQYF
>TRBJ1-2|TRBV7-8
CASSLNGVRANYGYTF
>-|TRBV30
CAWSVSDRGEQYF
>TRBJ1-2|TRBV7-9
CASSPGQNYGYTF
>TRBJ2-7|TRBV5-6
CASSLLGTSGFYEQYF
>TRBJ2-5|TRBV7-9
CASSGRVGTSRRGTQYF
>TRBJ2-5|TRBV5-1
CASSSLAPIPSQETQYF
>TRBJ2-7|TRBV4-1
CASSPAYRVRSSYEQYF
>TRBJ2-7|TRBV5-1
CASSLGSAGGPYEQYF
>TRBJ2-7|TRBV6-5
CASSYSRQGSSYEQYF
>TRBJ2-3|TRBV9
CASSVDWQGGLGDTQYF
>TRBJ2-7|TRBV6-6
CASRPGTGDIYEQYF
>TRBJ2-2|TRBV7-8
CASSLSRPRSSGELFF
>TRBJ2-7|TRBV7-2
CASSFGGLYEQYF
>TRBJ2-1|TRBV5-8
CASSLLLAGEVSEQFF
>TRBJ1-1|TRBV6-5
CATSWGANTEAFF